This TCR beta chain was sequenced during a study of cytotoxic CD8 clonotypes in ibrutinib-treated CLL. Overall study results and limits: Clonality increased at ibrutinib response, then returned toward baseline at progression.

V was cut by 0 bases and J by 0 bases, with 7 bases left in between. CDR3 length equals 15 residues. In germline, CDR1 is SGHNT, CDR2 YYREEE (reference sequence). A note on this clone: Its cognate antigen is unknown.

The assay was immunoSEQ multiplex PCR, and TCRdb's table has in-frame clones only and misses some. This sample has 150,000 or so clones, with around 84% found just once. This sample comprised PBMCs, obtained after 12 months of ibrutinib treatment. This receptor was identified in a human donor with chronic lymphocytic leukemia. The rearrangement uses TRBV5-4 and TRBJ1-3, with no clear D. The CDR3 DNA follows: TGTGCCAGCAGCTTGGATCTATCCTCTGGAAACACCATATATTTT. Translated, it gives CASSLDLSSGNTIYF.